The subject of this entry is one T cell receptor (beta chain). This sample was included in a study of blood T cell repertoires in COVID-19. This CDR3 contains 13 residues. CDR1 and CDR2 from the germline V gene are SGHNT and YYREEE (reference sequence). V gave up 3 bases and J gave up 2 bases, with 9 bases separating them. The data were produced by immunoSEQ multiplex PCR, yet TCRdb's version contains in-frame clones alone and is incomplete. In the table there are about 120,000 clones, roughly 85% of which are singletons. The chain is built from TRBV5-4 and TRBJ2-7; D is ambiguous. The material sequenced was peripheral blood. This TCR was sampled from a man between 40 and 49 years old with acute or convalescent COVID-19. The CDR3 sequence is CASSSTLTYEQYF. CDR3 DNA: TGTGCCAGCAGCTCGACACTCACCTACGAGCAGTACTTC.